This record covers a single TCR beta chain. Germline lookup yields CDR1 SGHRS and CDR2 YFSETQ. With 1 base clipped from V and 0 bases from J, the junction kept 13 bases outside the gene matches. The CDR3 totals 19 residues. It was with unique molecular identifiers that the TCRbeta library was prepared. TCRdb reprocessed the PCR reads with MiXCR, giving one entry per CDR3 protein. The table has 350,000 to 400,000 distinct CDR3 sequences, 10% to 15% seen once; the top ten hold about 4%. This specimen belongs to a study of T-cell reconstitution after alpha-beta-depleted transplantation in children. The specimen was PBMCs, collected from the stem cell graft. This clonotype was obtained from a human donor who donated a stem cell graft to a child with Fanconi anemia. The chain recombines TRBV5-1 with TRBJ1-3; 7 bases fit TRBD1. CDR3 coding DNA: TGCGCCAGCAGCTTGACCAGCATGGGCAGGGGGTCCTCTGGAAACACCATATATTTT. Its protein is CASSLTSMGRGSSGNTIYF.